This is a list of T cell receptor beta chains from one sample in a study of T cell changes during pregnancy in multiple sclerosis. Sequencing was performed with immunoSEQ multiplex PCR; in TCRdb, only in-frame clones are kept and a portion is missing. Of under 25,000 clones in the sample, about 85% were seen once. This material consisted of CD8+ T cells from peripheral blood mononuclear cells, taken before pregnancy. These receptor sequences come from a female donor with multiple sclerosis, enrolled in a pregnancy study. Each CDR3 is given with its conserved first and last residue. A D gene is named only where the DNA matches it firmly.

d_gene	v_gene	j_gene	CDR3aa	CDR3nt
TRBD2	TRBV4-1	TRBJ2-7	CASSQDLGLARSYEQYF	TGCGCCAGCAGCCAAGATTTGGGACTAGCGCGCTCCTACGAGCAGTACTTC
.	TRBV4-1	TRBJ1-4	CASSQLLPIEKLFF	TGCGCCAGCAGCCAACTGCTGCCTATTGAAAAACTGTTTTTT
TRBD1	TRBV30	TRBJ1-2	CAWIEGRGHFYYGYTF	TGTGCCTGGATAGAGGGCAGGGGGCACTTTTACTATGGCTACACCTTC
.	TRBV7-7	TRBJ2-5	CASSLEPEGDQETQYF	TGTGCTAGCAGCTTAGAACCGGAAGGGGACCAAGAGACCCAGTACTTC
.	TRBV29-1	TRBJ2-1	CSSRENEQFF	TGCAGCTCCCGGGAGAATGAGCAGTTCTTC
.	TRBV28	TRBJ1-1	CASSLPGSTEAFF	TGTGCCAGCAGTTTACCGGGGTCCACTGAAGCTTTCTTT
.	TRBV7-9	TRBJ1-2	CASSLVLTDGYTF	TGTGCCAGCAGCTTAGTACTGACAGATGGCTACACCTTC
.	TRBV5-6	TRBJ2-1	CASSLTDTRRFF	TGTGCCAGCAGCTTGACGGACACACGGCGGTTCTTC
TRBD1	TRBV6-1	TRBJ2-7	CASSEEGGTLYEQYF	TGTGCCAGCAGTGAAGAAGGGGGCACCCTCTACGAGCAGTACTTC
TRBD2	TRBV4-3	TRBJ2-4	CASSQDSGSGAKNIQYF	TGCGCCAGCAGCCAAGATAGCGGGAGCGGTGCCAAAAACATTCAGTACTTC